This passage covers 21 T cell receptor beta chains from one sample sequenced in a study of OX40 agonist ivuxolimab in advanced cancers. Profiled with immunoSEQ multiplex PCR; TCRdb holds only in-frame clones, not every one. The sample shows 70,000 to 75,000 clones, 82% of them seen only once. Sequenced material: CD4+ or CD8+ T cells sorted from blood, taken in a trial of the OX40 agonist ivuxolimab. These receptors came from an adult with an advanced solid tumor such as melanoma, head and neck, liver or kidney cancer.

The DNA for the CDR3 is TGTGCCAGCAGCTTCTGGTGGGAGGGGGACTACGAGCAGTACTTC. This sequence encodes CASSFWWEGDYEQYF. V usage is TRBV7-9 and J usage is TRBJ2-7; D perhaps matches TRBD2 (7 bases). From germline, CDR1 is SEHNR and CDR2 FQNEAQ (reference sequence). Trimming cost V 3 bases and J 3 bases, with 15 bases left between them. The CDR3 has 15 residues.

The chain uses TRBV18 and TRBJ2-5; 7 bases align to TRBD2. The V segment lost 2 bases and the J segment 5 bases; nucleotides outside the gene matches: 5. The CDR3 sequence is 14 residues long. Germline lookup yields CDR1 KGHSH and CDR2 LQKENI. CDR3 region: CASSPGRVTETQYF. The CDR3 DNA follows: TGTGCCAGCTCACCAGGGAGGGTGACGGAGACCCAGTACTTC.

J is TRBJ2-3 and V is TRBV2, with D perhaps matching TRBD1 or TRBD2 (7 bases each). The ends were cut back, 6 bases at V and 2 bases at J, with 21 bases in the middle. The CDR3 covers 17 residues. Germline V CDR1 and CDR2: SNHLY, FYNNEI. CDR3 sequence (DNA): TGTGCCAGCAGGGGAGTGGCAGGGGGGACTATCACAGATACGCAGTATTTT. Its translation: CASRGVAGGTITDTQYF.

The CDR3 DNA is TGTGCCAGCAGCTTAAACCTCGAGGGGTCGAGTAACTATGGCTACACCTTC. It encodes CASSLNLEGSSNYGYTF. The rearrangement uses TRBV7-9 and TRBJ1-2; possible D gene TRBD1, 5 bases. The germline gives CDR1 SEHNR, CDR2 FQNEAQ (reference sequence). Trimming removed 2 bases from V and 1 base from J, with 17 bases in between. This CDR3 is built from 17 residues. Using reference TRBV7-9 and TRBJ1-2 for the parts outside the CDR3, the full variable domain is DTGVSQNPRHKITKRGQNVTFRCDPISEHNRLYWYRQTLGQGPEFLTYFQNEAQLEKSRLLSDRFSAERPKGSFSTLEIQRTEQGDSAMYLCASSLNLEGSSNYGYTFGSGTRLTVV.

This chain uses TRBV5-1 with TRBJ1-2; 7 nucleotides match TRBD1. The CDR3 is 17 residues long. V lost 4 bases to trimming and J lost 5 bases; unmatched junction nucleotides: 17. Germline V CDR1 and CDR2: SGHRS, YFSETQ. DNA of the CDR3: TGCGCCAGCAGCACCGGTAAGAACTCCGGGACAGTTTATGGCTACACCTTC. Translating it yields CASSTGKNSGTVYGYTF.

The chain employs TRBV18 and TRBJ1-6; no reliable D call. The CDR3 consists of 13 residues. Germline CDR1 KGHSH, CDR2 LQKENI. Trimming took off 6 bases at V and 8 bases at J, with 11 bases between the two ends. The CDR3 DNA reads as TGTGCCAGCTCGCCTTCCCAGGATTCACCCCTCCACTTT. This gives the protein CASSPSQDSPLHF.

This chain joins TRBV21-1 and TRBJ1-1. TRBV21-1 is a pseudogene locus. There are 15 residues in the CDR3. The CDR3: CASSGRQTMNTEAFF. In DNA form, the CDR3 reads TGTGCCAGCAGCGGACGACAAACCATGAACACTGAAGCTTTCTTT.

The CDR3, as DNA: TGTGCCAGTAAGGGGCAGGGCACAGATACGCAGTATTTT. As protein: CASKGQGTDTQYF. V is TRBV19 and J is TRBJ2-3; maybe TRBD1 (5 bases). The CDR3 totals 13 residues. Germline V gives CDR1 LNHDA, CDR2 SQIVND (reference sequence). Trimming removed 7 bases from V and 1 base from J, with 9 bases in between.

The J gene is TRBJ1-5, the V gene TRBV19; D gene ambiguous. The CDR3 is 15 amino acids. CDR1 and CDR2 from the germline V gene are LNHDA and SQIVND (reference sequence). V lost 1 base to trimming and J lost 0 bases, with 7 bases between them. The CDR3 DNA reads as TGTGCCAGTAGTATAGCCAGCTATAGCAATCAGCCCCAGCATTTT. It is translated as CASSIASYSNQPQHF. Together with reference TRBV19 and TRBJ1-5, the CDR3 gives the full variable domain: DGGITQSPKYLFRKEGQNVTLSCEQNLNHDAMYWYRQDPGQGLRLIYYSQIVNDFQKGDIAEGYSVSREKKESFPLTVTSAQKNPTAFYLCASSIASYSNQPQHFGDGTRLSIL.

The rearrangement links TRBV11-1 to TRBJ2-5, with 9 bases aligning to TRBD1. Germline CDR1 SGHAT, CDR2 FQDESV (reference sequence). Trimming cost V 4 bases and J 2 bases; bases outside gene matches: 8. The CDR3 consists of 16 residues. The CDR3 is CASSSPQGARQETQYF. CDR3 coding DNA: TGTGCCAGCAGCTCACCACAGGGGGCGAGGCAAGAGACCCAGTACTTC.

This rearrangement joins TRBV5-6 to TRBJ2-5, with 10 positions matching TRBD2. The J call is doubtful: the DNA matches TRBJ2-7 better. The CDR3 spans 16 residues. Germline lookup yields CDR1 SGHDT and CDR2 YYEEEE. The CDR3 sequence is CASSLGSGRSSYEQYF. The CDR3 DNA follows: TGTGCCAGCAGCTTGGGTAGCGGGAGGAGCTCCTACGAGCAGTACTTC.

The gene calls are TRBV5-1 and TRBJ1-2; D remains ambiguous. Germline V gene lookup returns CDR1 SGHRS and CDR2 YFSETQ. V lost 3 bases to trimming and J lost 0 bases, with 15 bases between them. This CDR3 is built from 16 residues. The CDR3 loop reads CASSSGWTESNYGYTF. CDR3 sequence (DNA): TGCGCCAGCAGCTCGGGGTGGACGGAGTCTAACTATGGCTACACCTTC.

As DNA, the CDR3 is TGTGCTAGTGGTTTGGGATGGACAGATACGCAGTATTTT. The encoded protein is CASGLGWTDTQYF. The chain couples TRBV12-5 to TRBJ2-3; D is undetermined. CDR1 is LGHNT, CDR2 FRNRAP, per germline. The germline V and J ends were trimmed by 1 base and 3 bases, with 5 bases remaining between them. The CDR3 length is 13 residues.

This clone was seen a handful of times. This chain links TRBV9 with TRBJ1-5, with D hard to call. Trimming cost V 4 bases and J 0 bases, with 5 bases left between them. The CDR3 covers 13 residues. Germline V lookup: CDR1 SGDLS, CDR2 YYNGEE. DNA of the CDR3: TGTGCCAGCAGCCCCGATAGCAATCAGCCCCAGCATTTT. Residues: CASSPDSNQPQHF.

V usage is TRBV18 and J usage is TRBJ2-1; the match to TRBD1 covers 9 bases. Per the germline V gene, CDR1 is KGHSH and CDR2 is LQKENI. This CDR3 is 15 amino acids long. V gave up 3 bases and J gave up 7 bases; unmatched junction bases: 7. CDR3 sequence (DNA): TGTGCCAGCTCACCCCCCGGGACAGGGAAGAATGAGCAGTTCTTC. It is translated as CASSPPGTGKNEQFF. Full variable domain (rest looked up from reference TRBV18 and TRBJ2-1): NAGVMQNPRHLVRRRGQEARLRCSPMKGHSHVYWYRQLPEEGLKFMVYLQKENIIDESGMPKERFSAEFPKEGPSILRIQQVVRGDSAAYFCASSPPGTGKNEQFFGPGTRLTVL.

This clone was found once. The V gene is TRBV7-9, the J gene TRBJ1-1, with 8 bases identical to TRBD1. The CDR3 totals 15 residues. The germline gives CDR1 SEHNR, CDR2 FQNEAQ (reference sequence). The V gene end was trimmed by 5 bases and the J gene end by 7 bases; junction bases not matched to a gene: 12. The CDR3 coding sequence is TGTGCCAGCAGCACCGGACAGGGATGGGGCAGTGAAGCTTTCTTT. It encodes CASSTGQGWGSEAFF.

This rearrangement joins TRBV19 to TRBJ1-6, with TRBD1 identical over 7 bases. The germline V gene encodes CDR1 LNHDA and CDR2 SQIVND (reference sequence). The V gene end was trimmed by 6 bases and the J gene end by 2 bases; junction bases not matched to a gene: 7. The CDR3 runs to 16 residues. The CDR3 loop reads CASSKIQGAYNSPLHF. The CDR3 nucleotides are TGTGCCAGTAGCAAAATTCAGGGGGCCTATAATTCACCCCTCCACTTT. Full variable domain (missing parts from reference TRBV19 and TRBJ1-6): DGGITQSPKYLFRKEGQNVTLSCEQNLNHDAMYWYRQDPGQGLRLIYYSQIVNDFQKGDIAEGYSVSREKKESFPLTVTSAQKNPTAFYLCASSKIQGAYNSPLHFGNGTRLTVT.

The table lists this clone with a count of one. The chain couples TRBV11-2 to TRBJ1-2; possibly TRBD1 for D (5 bases). The CDR3 runs 15 residues. Per germline, CDR1 SGHAT and CDR2 FQNNGV. Trimming left V 0 bases short and J 1 base short, with 9 bases between. In DNA form, the CDR3 reads TGTGCCAGCAGCTTAGACGGGGCGGTTAACTATGGCTACACCTTC. Protein: CASSLDGAVNYGYTF. The full variable domain, with the rest looked up from reference TRBV11-2 and TRBJ1-2, is EAGVAQSPRYKIIEKRQSVAFWCNPISGHATLYWYQQILGQGPKLLIQFQNNGVVDDSQLPKDRFSAERLKGVDSTLKIQPAKLEDSAVYLCASSLDGAVNYGYTFGSGTRLTVV.

The chain links TRBV7-2 to TRBJ2-2, with D tentatively TRBD1 (6 bases). V was cut by 4 bases and J by 1 base, with 7 bases left in between. The CDR3 has 14 residues. CDR1 is SGHTA, CDR2 FQGNSA, per germline. In nucleotides, the CDR3 is TGTGCCAGCAGCTCGGGACAGAACACCGGGGAGCTGTTTTTT. Translation: CASSSGQNTGELFF.

The chain combines TRBV9 with TRBJ1-3, with 9 bases aligning to TRBD1. The CDR3 totals 16 residues. Losses at the gene ends were 4 bases for V and 3 bases for J; bases not matched to a gene: 8. Germline-derived CDR1 and CDR2 are SGDLS and YYNGEE. The CDR3 region has the DNA TGTGCCAGCAGCCCCCGGGACAGGGCCGGTGGAAACACCATATATTTT. This codes for CASSPRDRAGGNTIYF.

The V and J genes are TRBV2 and TRBJ2-3; no reliable D call. Germline values: CDR1 SNHLY, CDR2 FYNNEI. This CDR3 spans 11 amino acids. Trimming cost V 5 bases and J 6 bases, with 6 bases left between them. The CDR3 DNA follows: TGTGCCAGCAGTAAGTACGATACGCAGTATTTT. This sequence encodes CASSKYDTQYF.